These T cell receptor beta chains were read from a single sample in a study of tumor and adjacent non-tumor tissue in lung cancer. TCRdb called the multiplex PCR reads again in MiXCR, with one record for every CDR3 protein. The sample carries 90,000 to 100,000 distinct CDR3 sequences, approximately 80% recorded once. Input material: distant non-tumor lung tissue. These receptors were taken from a man between 60 and 75 years old with small cell lung cancer. The CDR3 runs from the conserved cysteine through the conserved F or W. The size entry is marked missing in some rows and otherwise reads once, few, many or a size class.

-	TRBJ2-3	TRBV5-1	CASSLIAGERDTQYF
few	TRBJ2-1	TRBV11-2	CASSLQHNEQFF
-	TRBJ1-1	TRBV5-6	CASDLGQLNTEAFF
once	TRBJ1-2	TRBV6-5	CASGSTGYFGYTF
-	TRBJ2-1	TRBV6-2/TRBV6-3	CACSTAPNNEQFF
-	TRBJ2-3	TRBV24-1	CATSDFLGTRGDMQYF
-	TRBJ1-1	TRBV11-3	CASSRTMESTEVFF
-	TRBJ2-5	TRBV20-1	CSPRKQGWGPAETQYF
-	TRBJ2-1	TRBV4-1	CASSLDQISGSGNEQFF
-	TRBJ2-2	TRBV4-1	CATSSRGTYTGELFF
-	TRBJ2-5	TRBV20-1	CGAISWDGDQQETQYF
-	TRBJ1-1	TRBV20-1	CSARRQNTEAFF
-	TRBJ2-2	TRBV6-2/TRBV6-3	CASSLAPCSNTGELFF
many	TRBJ2-3	TRBV6-2/TRBV6-3	CASSYSKGGTDTQYF
-	TRBJ2-5	TRBV5-1	CAISAGDLGETQYF
-	TRBJ2-2	TRBV4-2	CASMASGSSGKLFF
-	TRBJ1-6	TRBV6-1	CASRDWESSYDSPLHF
-	TRBJ2-5	TRBV2	CASSEVHGEETQYF
many	TRBJ2-2	TRBV7-8	CASSLDPGGNTGELFF
-	TRBJ1-1	TRBV11-3	CASSSHGRQTEAFF
-	TRBJ1-4	TRBV6-1	CASSAMTGSGEKLFF
-	TRBJ2-2	TRBV6-1	CVSRLAGDTGEMFF
-	TRBJ2-2	TRBV29-1	CSVEAPSGRAPGELFF
-	TRBJ1-6	TRBV6-6	CTSSSGLGDSPLHF